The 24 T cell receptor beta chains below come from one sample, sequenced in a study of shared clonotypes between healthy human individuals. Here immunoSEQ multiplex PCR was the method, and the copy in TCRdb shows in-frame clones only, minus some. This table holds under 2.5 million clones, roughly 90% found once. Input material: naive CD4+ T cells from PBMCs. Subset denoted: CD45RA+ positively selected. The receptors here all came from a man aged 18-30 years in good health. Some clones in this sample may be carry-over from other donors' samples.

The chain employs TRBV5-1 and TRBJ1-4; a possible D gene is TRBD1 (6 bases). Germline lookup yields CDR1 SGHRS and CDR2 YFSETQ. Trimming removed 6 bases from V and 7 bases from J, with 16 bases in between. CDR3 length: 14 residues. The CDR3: CASNNPGVGEKLFF. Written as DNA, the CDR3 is TGCGCCAGCAACAATCCAGGGGTCGGTGAAAAACTGTTTTTT.

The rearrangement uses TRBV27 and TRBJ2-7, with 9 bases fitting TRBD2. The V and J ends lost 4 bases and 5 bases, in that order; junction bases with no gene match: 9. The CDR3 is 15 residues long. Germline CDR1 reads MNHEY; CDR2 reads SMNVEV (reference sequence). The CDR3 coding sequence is TGTGCCAGCAGTTCAACCGGGACTAGCCAGCACGAGCAGTACTTC. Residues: CASSSTGTSQHEQYF.

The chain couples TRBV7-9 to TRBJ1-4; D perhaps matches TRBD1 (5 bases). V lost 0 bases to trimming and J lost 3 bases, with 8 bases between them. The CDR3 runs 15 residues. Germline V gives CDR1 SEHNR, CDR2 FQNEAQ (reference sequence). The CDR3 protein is CASSLAGGANEKLFF. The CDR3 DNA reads TGTGCCAGCAGCTTAGCCGGGGGAGCTAATGAAAAACTGTTTTTT.

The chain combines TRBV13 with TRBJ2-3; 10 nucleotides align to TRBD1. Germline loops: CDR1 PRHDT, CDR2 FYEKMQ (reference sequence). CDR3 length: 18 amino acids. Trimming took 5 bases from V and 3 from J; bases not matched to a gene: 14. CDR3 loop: CASSQRPWDRGQTDTQYF. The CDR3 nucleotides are TGTGCCAGCAGCCAGCGTCCTTGGGACAGGGGCCAGACAGATACGCAGTATTTT.

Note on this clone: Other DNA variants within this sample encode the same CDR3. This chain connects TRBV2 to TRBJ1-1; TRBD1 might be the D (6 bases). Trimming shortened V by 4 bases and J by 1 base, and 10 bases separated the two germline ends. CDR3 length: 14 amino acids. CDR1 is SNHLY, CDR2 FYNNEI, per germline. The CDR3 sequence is CASSVGGGNTEAFF. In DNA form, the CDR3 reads TGTGCCAGCAGTGTAGGAGGGGGGAACACTGAAGCTTTCTTT.

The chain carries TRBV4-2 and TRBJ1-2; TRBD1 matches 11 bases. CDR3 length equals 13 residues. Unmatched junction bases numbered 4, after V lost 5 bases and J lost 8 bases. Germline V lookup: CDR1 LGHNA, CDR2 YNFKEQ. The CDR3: CASSKGQGDGYTF. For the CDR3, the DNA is TGTGCCAGCAGCAAGGGACAGGGGGACGGCTACACCTTC.

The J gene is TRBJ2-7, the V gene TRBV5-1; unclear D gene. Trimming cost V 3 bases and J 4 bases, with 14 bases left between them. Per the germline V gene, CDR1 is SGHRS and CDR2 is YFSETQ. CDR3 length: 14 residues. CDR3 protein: CASSSDGGGYEQYF. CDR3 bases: TGCGCCAGCAGCTCCGACGGTGGCGGTTACGAGCAGTACTTC.

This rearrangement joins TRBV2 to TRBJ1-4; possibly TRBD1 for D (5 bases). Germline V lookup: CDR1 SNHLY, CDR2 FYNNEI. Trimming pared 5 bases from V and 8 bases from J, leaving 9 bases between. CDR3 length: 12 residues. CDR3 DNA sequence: TGTGCCAGCAGTTCAGGGAGGGAAAAACTGTTTTTT. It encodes CASSSGREKLFF.

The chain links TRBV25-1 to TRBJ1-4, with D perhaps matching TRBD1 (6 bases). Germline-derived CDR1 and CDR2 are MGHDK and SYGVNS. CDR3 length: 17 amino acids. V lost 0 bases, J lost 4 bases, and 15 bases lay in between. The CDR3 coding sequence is TGTGCCAGCAGTGAATACGGGGGGGCGTCGGGTAATGAAAAACTGTTTTTT. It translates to CASSEYGGASGNEKLFF.

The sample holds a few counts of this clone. CDR3 DNA: TGTGCCAGCACCAGAGGGGTGGGGAACACAGATACGCAGTATTTT. Protein product: CASTRGVGNTDTQYF. The genes are TRBV7-3 and TRBJ2-3; D tentatively reads TRBD1 or TRBD2 (5 bases each). The CDR3 is 15 amino acids. The V end lost 7 bases, the J end lost 2 bases, and 16 bases lay between the germline ends. Germline V gives CDR1 SGHTA, CDR2 FQGTGA.

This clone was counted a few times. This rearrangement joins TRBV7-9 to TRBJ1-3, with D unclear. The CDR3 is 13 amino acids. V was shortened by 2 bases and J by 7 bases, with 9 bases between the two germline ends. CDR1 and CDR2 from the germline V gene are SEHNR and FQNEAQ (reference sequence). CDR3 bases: TGTGCCAGCAGCTTAAACGTCTTTAACACCATATATTTT. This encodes CASSLNVFNTIYF.

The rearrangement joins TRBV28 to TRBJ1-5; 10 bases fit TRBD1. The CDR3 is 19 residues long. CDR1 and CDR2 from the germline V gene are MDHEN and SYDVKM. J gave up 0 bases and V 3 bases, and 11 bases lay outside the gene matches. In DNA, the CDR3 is TGTGCCAGCAGTTTCCCAGGGGACAGGGGTGCTTATAGCAATCAGCCCCAGCATTTT. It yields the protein CASSFPGDRGAYSNQPQHF.

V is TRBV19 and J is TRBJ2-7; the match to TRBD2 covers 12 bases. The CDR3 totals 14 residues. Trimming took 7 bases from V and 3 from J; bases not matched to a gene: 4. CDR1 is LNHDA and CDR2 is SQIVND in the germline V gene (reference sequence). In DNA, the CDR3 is TGTGCCAGTACCCGACTAGCGGGGGACTACGAGCAGTACTTC. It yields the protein CASTRLAGDYEQYF.

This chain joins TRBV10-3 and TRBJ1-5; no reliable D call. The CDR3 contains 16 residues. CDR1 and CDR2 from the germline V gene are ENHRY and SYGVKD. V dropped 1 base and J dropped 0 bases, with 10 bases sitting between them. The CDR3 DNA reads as TGTGCCATCAGTGAGTTCGGGAGGGTTAGCAATCAGCCCCAGCATTTT. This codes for CAISEFGRVSNQPQHF.

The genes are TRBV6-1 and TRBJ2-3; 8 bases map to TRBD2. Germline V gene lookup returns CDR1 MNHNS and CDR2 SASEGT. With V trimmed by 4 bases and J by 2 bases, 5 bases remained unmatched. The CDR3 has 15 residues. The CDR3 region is CASSGSGGYTDTQYF. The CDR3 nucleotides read TGTGCCAGCAGTGGCTCGGGGGGGTACACAGATACGCAGTATTTT.

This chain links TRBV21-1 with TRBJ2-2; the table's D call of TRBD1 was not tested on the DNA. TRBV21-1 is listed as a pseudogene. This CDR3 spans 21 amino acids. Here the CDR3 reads CASSFPKPGTVETSNTGELFF. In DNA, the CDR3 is TGTGCCAGCAGCTTTCCAAAACCCGGGACAGTTGAAACTTCGAACACCGGGGAGCTGTTTTTT.

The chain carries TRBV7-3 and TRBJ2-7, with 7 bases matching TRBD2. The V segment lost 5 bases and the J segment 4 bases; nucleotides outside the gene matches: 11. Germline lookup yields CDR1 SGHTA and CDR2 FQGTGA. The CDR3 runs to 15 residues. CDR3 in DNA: TGTGCCAGCAGCCCCAGCCGGGGGGAGGGGTACGAGCAGTACTTC. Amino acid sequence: CASSPSRGEGYEQYF.

CDR3 coding DNA: TGTGCCAGCACGCCAAGCCCTCTCTACGAGCAGTACTTC. It translates to CASTPSPLYEQYF. The chain couples TRBV7-9 to TRBJ2-7; D unresolved. CDR3 length: 13 residues. Deletions cut 7 bases from V and 3 bases from J, with 13 bases between. CDR1 and CDR2 from the germline V gene are SEHNR and FQNEAQ (reference sequence).

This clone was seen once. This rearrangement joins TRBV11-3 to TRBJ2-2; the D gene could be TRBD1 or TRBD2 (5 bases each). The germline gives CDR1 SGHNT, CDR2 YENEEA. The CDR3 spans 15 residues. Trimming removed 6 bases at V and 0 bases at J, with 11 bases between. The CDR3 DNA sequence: TGTGCCAGCAGAAAAGGGACCGCGAACACCGGGGAGCTGTTTTTT. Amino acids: CASRKGTANTGELFF.

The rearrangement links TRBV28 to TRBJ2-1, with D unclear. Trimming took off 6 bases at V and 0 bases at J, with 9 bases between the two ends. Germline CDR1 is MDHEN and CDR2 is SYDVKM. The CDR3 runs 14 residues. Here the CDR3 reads CASRTYLSYNEQFF. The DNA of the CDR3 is TGTGCCAGCAGGACCTATCTCTCCTACAATGAGCAGTTCTTC.

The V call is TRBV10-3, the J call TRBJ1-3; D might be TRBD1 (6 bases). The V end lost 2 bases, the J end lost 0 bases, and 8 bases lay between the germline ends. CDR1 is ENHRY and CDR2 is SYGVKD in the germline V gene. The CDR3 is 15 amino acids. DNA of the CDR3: TGTGCCATCAGTGAGCAGGGACACTCTGGAAACACCATATATTTT. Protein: CAISEQGHSGNTIYF.

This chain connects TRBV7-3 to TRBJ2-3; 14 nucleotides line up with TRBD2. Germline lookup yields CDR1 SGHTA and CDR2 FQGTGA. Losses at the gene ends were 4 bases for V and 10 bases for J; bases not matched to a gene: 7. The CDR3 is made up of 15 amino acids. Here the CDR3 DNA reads TGTGCCAGCAGCTCAGCCGGGACTAGCGGGAGTGCGCAGTATTTT. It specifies CASSSAGTSGSAQYF.

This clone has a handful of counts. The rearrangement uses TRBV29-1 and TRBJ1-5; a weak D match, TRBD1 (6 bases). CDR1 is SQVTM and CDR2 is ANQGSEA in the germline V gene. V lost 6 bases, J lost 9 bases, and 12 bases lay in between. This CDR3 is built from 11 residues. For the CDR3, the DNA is TGCAGCGTAAGGGGGACGGGGCCCCAGCATTTT. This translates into CSVRGTGPQHF.

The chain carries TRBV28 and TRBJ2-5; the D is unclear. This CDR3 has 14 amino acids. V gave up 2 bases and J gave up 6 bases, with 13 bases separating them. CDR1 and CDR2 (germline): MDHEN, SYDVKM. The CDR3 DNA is TGTGCCAGCAGTTTAGTCGGATCTGCAAAGACCCAGTACTTC. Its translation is CASSLVGSAKTQYF.